Below, 30 T cell receptor beta chains from the same sample are listed, as sequenced in a study of shared clonotypes between healthy human individuals. Clones were read by immunoSEQ multiplex PCR, and TCRdb kept only the in-frame ones, dropping some. The sample lists 450,000 to 500,000 clones, over 75% occurring once. Sequencing used PBMCs. These TCRs come from a woman aged 40 to 50 in good health. Some clones in this sample may be carry-over from other donors' samples.

V is TRBV15 and J is TRBJ2-3, with 11 bases aligning to TRBD2. In germline, CDR1 is LNHNV, CDR2 YYDKDF (reference sequence). The V segment lost 6 bases and the J segment 6 bases; nucleotides outside the gene matches: 5. The CDR3 is 14 residues long. The CDR3 DNA reads as TGTGCCACCAGGCGACTAGCGGGAAGGGATACGCAGTATTTT. Translating it yields CATRRLAGRDTQYF.

A remark on this clone: A far larger clone lies a single base away; this is likely a read error. The sample holds other DNA sequences that translate to the same CDR3. This sequence joins TRBV28 and TRBJ1-5; D is uncertain. The germline V gene has CDR1 MDHEN and CDR2 SYDVKM. The CDR3 consists of 15 residues. The CDR3 nucleotides read TGTGCCAGCAGCACTTGGGCAGATAGCAATCAGCCACAGCATTTT. This sequence encodes CASSTWADSNQPQHF. Supplemented by reference TRBV28 and TRBJ1-5, the full variable domain reads DVKVTQSSRYLVKRTGEKVFLECVQDMDHENMFWYRQDPGLGLRLIYFSYDVKMKEKGDIPEGYSVSREKKERFSLILESASTNQTSMYLCASSTWADSNQPQHFGDGTRLSIL.

As for this clone: A far larger clone is only one base removed, so a read error is likely. The V gene is TRBV9, the J gene TRBJ2-2; D tentatively reads TRBD1 or TRBD2 (5 bases each). V was clipped by 1 base and J by 4 bases, with 8 bases between them. The CDR3 is 14 residues long. Germline CDR1 and CDR2: SGDLS and YYNGEE. This CDR3 reads CASSVWGFTGELFF. Written as DNA, the CDR3 is TGTGCCAGCAGCGTATGGGGGTTCACCGGGGAGCTGTTTTTT. Together with reference TRBV9 and TRBJ2-2, the CDR3 gives the full variable domain: DSGVTQTPKHLITATGQRVTLRCSPRSGDLSVYWYQQSLDQGLQFLIQYYNGEERAKGNILERFSAQQFPDLHSELNLSSLELGDSALYFCASSVWGFTGELFFGEGSRLTVL.

This chain links TRBV28 with TRBJ2-7; 7 positions agree with TRBD1. Trimming at V came to 7 bases and at J to 4 bases, leaving 10 bases not matched to a gene. This CDR3 is 14 amino acids long. Germline V gene lookup returns CDR1 MDHEN and CDR2 SYDVKM. CDR3 bases: TGTGCCAGCAACGGGGACAGAGACATTTACGAGCAGTACTTC. Its protein is CASNGDRDIYEQYF.

This clone was counted at least ten times. The chain uses TRBV10-3 and TRBJ1-2; 8 positions agree with TRBD1. This CDR3 is 14 amino acids long. J was trimmed by 4 bases and V by 3 bases; bases with no gene match: 4. Per germline, CDR1 ENHRY and CDR2 SYGVKD. CDR3 amino acids: CAISDYDRGYGYTF. Here the CDR3 DNA reads TGTGCCATCAGTGATTACGACAGGGGCTATGGCTACACCTTC.

This chain connects TRBV5-1 to TRBJ2-7; D not certain. Trimming stripped 0 bases from V and 3 bases from J, with 13 bases between. The CDR3 runs 15 residues. CDR1 is SGHRS, CDR2 YFSETQ, per germline. Here the CDR3 DNA reads TGCGCCAGCAGCTTGGATCTTTTCACAAACTACGAGCAGTACTTC. Protein: CASSLDLFTNYEQYF.

This clone was seen only once. This chain joins TRBV6-5 and TRBJ2-3, with D perhaps TRBD1 or TRBD2 (5 bases each). V shed 6 bases and J shed 5 bases, with 18 bases lying between them. The CDR3 spans 15 residues. Germline V gene data show CDR1 as MNHEY and CDR2 as SVGAGI. The CDR3 coding sequence is TGTGCCAGCAGACGGGACGCGGTAATAAGAGATACGCAGTATTTT. Protein product: CASRRDAVIRDTQYF.

This clone was recorded only once. A far larger clone is off by one base, so a read error is likely. Other DNA sequences in this sample translate to the same CDR3. The chain combines TRBV6-6 with TRBJ2-7; D remains unclear. This CDR3 has 15 residues. Germline values: CDR1 MNHNY, CDR2 SVGAGI (reference sequence). Here the CDR3 reads CASSYSSTASYEQYF. The CDR3 nucleotides read TGTGCCAGCAGTTACTCGAGTACAGCCTCCTATGAGCAGTACTTC.

The DNA for the CDR3 is TGCGCCAGCCGGCCGGACTCTGGAAACACCATATATTTT. Translation gives CASRPDSGNTIYF. The chain uses TRBV5-1 and TRBJ1-3, with D hard to call. The CDR3 consists of 13 residues. Trimming removed 7 bases from V and 0 bases from J, with 8 bases in between. Germline V gives CDR1 SGHRS, CDR2 YFSETQ.

This rearrangement joins TRBV9 to TRBJ2-5; possible D gene TRBD2, 6 bases. There are 17 residues in the CDR3. Germline V CDR1 and CDR2: SGDLS, YYNGEE. The V and J ends lost 4 bases and 4 bases respectively, with 23 bases between them. CDR3 in amino acids: CASSPYAYRELPETQYF. In nucleotides, the CDR3 is TGTGCCAGCAGCCCGTATGCATACCGGGAGCTCCCAGAGACCCAGTACTTC.

The chain joins TRBV4-3 to TRBJ2-1, with D unclear. V dropped 0 bases and J dropped 8 bases, with 14 bases sitting between them. From germline, CDR1 is LGHNA and CDR2 YSLEER. The CDR3 covers 15 residues. The CDR3 DNA is TGCGCCAGCAGCCAAGATGTGGTCTTTCGGGATGAGCAGTTCTTC. This translates into CASSQDVVFRDEQFF.

Note on this clone: A far larger clone is one nucleotide away, so this likely arose from a read error. V gene TRBV30 combines with J gene TRBJ1-1; D gene unclear. There are 15 residues in the CDR3. Per germline, CDR1 GTSNPN and CDR2 SVGIG (reference sequence). CDR3 bases: TGTGCCTGGAGTGTACTACCAGACCAGAACACTGAAGCTTCCTTT. Translated, it gives CAWSVLPDQNTEASF.

V gene TRBV11-2 combines with J gene TRBJ2-7, with 15 bases lining up with TRBD2. CDR1 is SGHAT and CDR2 is FQNNGV in the germline V gene. After removal of 3 bases from V and 1 base from J, the junction contained 4 bases not matched to a gene. The CDR3 has 17 amino acids. CDR3 in DNA: TGTGCCAGCAGCTTCGGACTAGCGGGAGGGGTATCCTACGAGCAGTACTTC. Translation gives CASSFGLAGGVSYEQYF.

In its sample, this clone was seen many times. The sample holds other DNA sequences that translate to the same CDR3. The chain joins TRBV5-1 to TRBJ1-4, with 7 bases identical to TRBD1. Germline V lookup: CDR1 SGHRS, CDR2 YFSETQ. V was clipped by 7 bases and J by 4 bases; unmatched bases: 7. The CDR3 covers 14 residues. CDR3 in DNA: TGCGCCAGCCGCCGGGACAGCAATAATGAAAAACTGTTTTTT. This sequence encodes CASRRDSNNEKLFF.

The V and J genes are TRBV27 and TRBJ2-7; weak D call: TRBD2 (5 bases). Trimming took 3 bases from V and 0 from J, leaving 18 bases between them. This CDR3 contains 17 residues. Germline CDR1 and CDR2: MNHEY and SMNVEV (reference sequence). The DNA of the CDR3 is TGTGCCAGCAGTTTTAGGTGGGTTCGTGGGAGCTCCTACGAGCAGTACTTC. Protein product: CASSFRWVRGSSYEQYF.

The genes are TRBV29-1 and TRBJ1-1, with 9 bases that match TRBD1. Germline trimming cut 3 bases from V and 4 bases from J; bases unmatched to any gene: 3. This CDR3 comprises 13 residues. Germline-derived CDR1 and CDR2 are SQVTM and ANQGSEA. The CDR3 loop reads CSVETGGVTEAFF. In DNA, the CDR3 is TGCAGCGTTGAGACAGGGGGGGTCACTGAAGCTTTCTTT. The full variable domain, its missing parts supplied by reference TRBV29-1 and TRBJ1-1, is SAVISQKPSRDICQRGTSLTIQCQVDSQVTMMFWYRQQPGQSLTLIATANQGSEATYESGFVIDKFPISRPNLTFSTLTVSNMSPEDSSIYLCSVETGGVTEAFFGQGTRLTVV.

Points on this clone: A far larger clone is one nucleotide away, so this likely arose from a read error. Since the CDR3 does not end with the conserved phenylalanine or tryptophan, this likely comes from a read error. The gene calls are TRBV6-5 and TRBJ2-7; D is ambiguous. The CDR3 covers 15 residues. Germline-derived CDR1 and CDR2 are MNHEY and SVGAGI. V was trimmed by 2 bases and J by 0 bases, leaving 11 bases between them. DNA for the CDR3: TGTGCCAGCAGTTACCAACCGGATAGCTCCTACGAGCAGTACTTA. Encoded protein: CASSYQPDSSYEQYL.

This sequence joins TRBV7-9 and TRBJ1-6, with a weak D call TRBD1 (6 bases). The CDR3 has 13 residues. Trimming stripped 4 bases from V and 7 bases from J, with 8 bases between. The germline gives CDR1 SEHNR, CDR2 FQNEAQ (reference sequence). DNA for the CDR3: TGTGCCAGCAGCTGGACAGAGAATTCACCCCTCCACTTT. Protein sequence: CASSWTENSPLHF.

The V and J genes are TRBV19 and TRBJ2-3, with 9 bases aligning to TRBD1. CDR1 is LNHDA and CDR2 is SQIVND in the germline V gene (reference sequence). V lost 4 bases to trimming and J lost 0 bases; unmatched junction nucleotides: 2. The CDR3 contains 15 residues. The CDR3 nucleotides read TGTGCCAGTAGTAACAGGGGGCCGAGCACAGATACGCAGTATTTT. Amino acids: CASSNRGPSTDTQYF.

This chain connects TRBV18 to TRBJ2-2; 8 positions agree with TRBD1. The CDR3 contains 16 residues. Germline values: CDR1 KGHSH, CDR2 LQKENI. Trimming cost V 1 base and J 4 bases; bases outside gene matches: 5. The CDR3 DNA follows: TGTGCCAGCTCACCACGGCAGGGGGCGACCACCGGGGAGCTGTTTTTT. It is translated as CASSPRQGATTGELFF.

This clone has more than one count but fewer than ten. This rearrangement joins TRBV4-1 to TRBJ2-5; weak D call: TRBD2 (6 bases). This CDR3 spans 15 amino acids. The V end was cut by 2 bases, the J end by 2 bases, with 12 bases between. CDR1 is MGHRA, CDR2 YSYEKL, per germline. In DNA, the CDR3 is TGCGCCAGCAGCCAAACCCGACTAGTACAAGAGACCCAGTACTTC. Its translation is CASSQTRLVQETQYF.

As DNA, the CDR3 is TGTGCCAGCAGCTTACAACGCGGGAGCTCCTACGAGCAGTACTTC. Residues: CASSLQRGSSYEQYF. V and J are TRBV7-8 and TRBJ2-7, with 7 nucleotides matching TRBD2. The CDR3 extends over 15 amino acids. CDR1 SGHVS and CDR2 FQNEAQ come from the germline V gene. V was clipped by 2 bases and J by 0 bases; unmatched bases: 4.

This clone has more than one count but fewer than ten. The CDR3 region has the DNA TGTGCCAGCAGTGAGGGACAGGTTAGCAATCAGCCCCAGCATTTT. This sequence encodes CASSEGQVSNQPQHF. This chain uses TRBV2 with TRBJ1-5; 8 bases agree with TRBD1. V lost 3 bases to trimming and J lost 0 bases; unmatched junction nucleotides: 1. The germline gives CDR1 SNHLY, CDR2 FYNNEI. The CDR3 is made up of 15 amino acids.

This clone occurred a few times. The chain employs TRBV28 and TRBJ1-1, with unresolved D. Trimming left V 5 bases short and J 4 bases short, with 17 bases between. The length of the CDR3 is 15 residues. Per germline, CDR1 MDHEN and CDR2 SYDVKM. The CDR3 is CASSTPTKKGTEAFF. CDR3 coding DNA: TGTGCCAGCAGTACACCAACCAAAAAGGGCACTGAAGCTTTCTTT.

Details on this clone: At the DNA level, this CDR3 is encoded by other sequences in the same sample as well. Here the CDR3 reads CASSLRNTEAFF. DNA of the CDR3: TGTGCCAGTAGTTTGAGGAACACTGAAGCTTTCTTT. V is TRBV19 and J is TRBJ1-1; D is unclear. Trimming took off 5 bases at V and 1 base at J, with 5 bases between the two ends. Germline assignment: CDR1 LNHDA and CDR2 SQIVND (reference sequence). The CDR3 totals 12 residues.

The CDR3 region is CASSLVGVNTEAFF. The CDR3 bases are TGCGCCAGCAGCTTGGTCGGCGTGAACACTGAAGCTTTCTTT. The gene calls are TRBV5-1 and TRBJ1-1, with D hard to call. This CDR3 has 14 amino acids. The V gene's germline CDR1 is SGHRS and CDR2 YFSETQ. The V end lost 0 bases, the J end lost 0 bases, and 6 bases lay between the germline ends.

The genes are TRBV27 and TRBJ2-7; 9 bases align to TRBD1. J gave up 6 bases and V 6 bases, and 6 bases lay outside the gene matches. Germline loops: CDR1 MNHEY, CDR2 SMNVEV (reference sequence). The CDR3 length is 13 residues. CDR3 loop: CASRGGQGGEQYF. The CDR3 bases are TGTGCCAGCAGGGGGGGACAGGGTGGCGAGCAGTACTTC.

As for this clone: A far larger clone is one base from this, pointing to a likely read error. This chain joins TRBV7-2 and TRBJ1-1; 9 bases are a match to TRBD1. This CDR3 has 13 amino acids. Looked up from germline, CDR1 is SGHTA and CDR2 is FQGNSA. J was trimmed by 6 bases and V by 8 bases; bases with no gene match: 7. CDR3 nucleotide sequence: TGTGCCAGCGGCACCTACAGGGGGCCTGAAGCTTTCTTT. Amino acid sequence: CASGTYRGPEAFF. Full variable domain (outside the CDR3, taken from reference TRBV7-2 and TRBJ1-1): GAGVSQSPSNKVTEKGKDVELRCDPISGHTALYWYRQSLGQGLEFLIYFQGNSAPDKSGLPSDRFSAERTGGSVSTLTIQRTQQEDSAVYLCASGTYRGPEAFFGQGTRLTVV.

The chain links TRBV5-6 to TRBJ2-7; TRBD1 aligns across 8 bases. V gave up 2 bases and J gave up 5 bases; unmatched junction bases: 6. Germline V gene data show CDR1 as SGHDT and CDR2 as YYEEEE. The CDR3 consists of 14 residues. The CDR3 spells CASSLNGGQDEQYF. The CDR3 region has the DNA TGTGCCAGCAGCTTAAACGGGGGACAGGACGAGCAGTACTTC.

The chain has TRBV4-2 and TRBJ2-7; possibly TRBD1 for D (6 bases). Trimming cost V 5 bases and J 2 bases, with 13 bases left between them. Germline V gene data show CDR1 as LGHNA and CDR2 as YNFKEQ. CDR3 length: 14 amino acids. The CDR3 region has the DNA TGTGCCAGCAGCTTGGGCAGGGGAGCCTACGAGCAGTACTTC. Protein sequence: CASSLGRGAYEQYF.